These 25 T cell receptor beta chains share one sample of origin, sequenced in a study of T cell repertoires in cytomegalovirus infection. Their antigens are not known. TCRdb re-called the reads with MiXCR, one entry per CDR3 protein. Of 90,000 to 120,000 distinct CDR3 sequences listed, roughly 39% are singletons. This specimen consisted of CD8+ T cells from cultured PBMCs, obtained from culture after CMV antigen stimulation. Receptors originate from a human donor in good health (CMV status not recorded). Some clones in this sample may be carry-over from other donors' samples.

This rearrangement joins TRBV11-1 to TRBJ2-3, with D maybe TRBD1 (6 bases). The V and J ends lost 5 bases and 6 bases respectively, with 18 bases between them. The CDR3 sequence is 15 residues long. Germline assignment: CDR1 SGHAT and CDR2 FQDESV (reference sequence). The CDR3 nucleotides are TGTGCCAGCAGCCCCCGGGACACCGCCGGGGATACGCAGTATTTT. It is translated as CASSPRDTAGDTQYF. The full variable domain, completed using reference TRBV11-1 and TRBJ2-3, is EAEVAQSPRYKITEKSQAVAFWCDPISGHATLYWYRQILGQGPELLVQFQDESVVDDSQLPKDRFSAERLKGVDSTLKIQPAELGDSAMYLCASSPRDTAGDTQYFGPGTRLTVL.

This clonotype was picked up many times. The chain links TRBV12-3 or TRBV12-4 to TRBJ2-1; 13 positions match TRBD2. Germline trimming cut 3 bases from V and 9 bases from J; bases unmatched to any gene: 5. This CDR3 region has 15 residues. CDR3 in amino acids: CASSFGTSGVGEQFF. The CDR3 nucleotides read TGTGCCAGCAGTTTCGGGACTAGCGGGGTGGGTGAGCAGTTCTTC.

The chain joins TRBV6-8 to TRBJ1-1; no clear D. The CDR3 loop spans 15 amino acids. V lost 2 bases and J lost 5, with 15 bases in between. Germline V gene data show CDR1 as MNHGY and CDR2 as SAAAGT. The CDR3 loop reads CASSYDPYEETEAFF. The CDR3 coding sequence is TGTGCCAGCAGTTACGACCCTTACGAGGAAACTGAAGCTTTCTTT.

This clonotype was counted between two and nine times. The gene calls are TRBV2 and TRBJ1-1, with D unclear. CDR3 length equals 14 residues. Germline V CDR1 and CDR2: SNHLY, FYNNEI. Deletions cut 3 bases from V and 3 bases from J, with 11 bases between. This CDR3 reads CASSDRPGDTEAFF. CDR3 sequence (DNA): TGTGCCAGCAGTGACAGACCTGGGGACACTGAAGCTTTCTTT.

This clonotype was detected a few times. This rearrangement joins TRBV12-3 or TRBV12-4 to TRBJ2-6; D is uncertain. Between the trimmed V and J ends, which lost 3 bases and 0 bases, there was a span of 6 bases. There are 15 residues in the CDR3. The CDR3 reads CASSFGDSGANVLTF. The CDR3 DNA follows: TGTGCCAGCAGTTTTGGTGACTCTGGGGCCAACGTCCTGACTTTC.

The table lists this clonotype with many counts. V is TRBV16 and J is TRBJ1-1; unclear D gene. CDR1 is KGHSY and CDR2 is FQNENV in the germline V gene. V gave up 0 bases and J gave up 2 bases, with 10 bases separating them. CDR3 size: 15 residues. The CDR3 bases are TGTGCCAGCAGCCAATCCAGTGGCAGCAACACTGAAGCTTTCTTT. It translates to CASSQSSGSNTEAFF.

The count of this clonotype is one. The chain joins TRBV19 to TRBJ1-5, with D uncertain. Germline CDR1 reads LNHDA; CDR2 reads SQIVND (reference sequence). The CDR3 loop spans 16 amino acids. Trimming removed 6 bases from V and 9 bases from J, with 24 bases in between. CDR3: CASSPTFVGLFRPQHF. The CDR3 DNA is TGTGCCAGTAGCCCGACCTTTGTAGGGCTTTTCCGGCCCCAGCATTTT.

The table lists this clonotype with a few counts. CDR3 bases: TGTGCCAGCAGTTTAACAGGGAGGGGGTATCAGCCCCAGCATTTT. Residues: CASSLTGRGYQPQHF. This rearrangement joins TRBV27 to TRBJ1-5; D might be TRBD1 (6 bases). Germline CDR1 reads MNHEY; CDR2 reads SMNVEV (reference sequence). The CDR3 contains 15 residues. V shed 2 bases and J shed 5 bases, with 13 bases lying between them.

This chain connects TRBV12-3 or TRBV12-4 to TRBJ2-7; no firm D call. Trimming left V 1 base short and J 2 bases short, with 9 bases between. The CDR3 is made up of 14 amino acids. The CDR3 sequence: CASSLGGMTYEQYF. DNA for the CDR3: TGTGCCAGCAGTTTAGGGGGAATGACCTACGAGCAGTACTTC.

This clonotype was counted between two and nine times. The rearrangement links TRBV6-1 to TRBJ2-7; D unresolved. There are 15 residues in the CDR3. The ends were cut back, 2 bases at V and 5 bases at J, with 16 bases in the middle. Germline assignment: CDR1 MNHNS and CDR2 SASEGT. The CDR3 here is CASSEIQISVDEQYF. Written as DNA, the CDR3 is TGTGCCAGCAGTGAAATCCAGATATCGGTCGACGAGCAGTACTTC.

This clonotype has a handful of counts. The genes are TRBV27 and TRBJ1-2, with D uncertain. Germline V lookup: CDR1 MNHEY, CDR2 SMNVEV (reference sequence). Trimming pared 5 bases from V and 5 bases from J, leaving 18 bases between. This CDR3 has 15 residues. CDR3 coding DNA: TGTGCCAGCAGTCCAGGATGGAACAGCGGGTATGGCTACACCTTC. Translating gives CASSPGWNSGYGYTF.

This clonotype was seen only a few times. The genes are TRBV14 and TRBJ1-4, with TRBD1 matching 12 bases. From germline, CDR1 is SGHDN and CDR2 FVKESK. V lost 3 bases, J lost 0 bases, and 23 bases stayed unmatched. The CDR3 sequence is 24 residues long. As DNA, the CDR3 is TGTGCCAGCAGCCATCAGGGGGACAGGGGGCGCTTAGAGAGTGTCCCCACAACTAATGAAAAACTGTTTTTT. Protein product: CASSHQGDRGRLESVPTTNEKLFF.

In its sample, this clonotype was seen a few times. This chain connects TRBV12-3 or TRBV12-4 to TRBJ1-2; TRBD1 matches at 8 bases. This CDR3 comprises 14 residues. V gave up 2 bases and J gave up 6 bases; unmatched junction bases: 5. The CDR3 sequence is CASSLQGALNGYTF. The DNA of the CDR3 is TGTGCCAGCAGTTTACAGGGGGCGCTCAATGGCTACACCTTC.

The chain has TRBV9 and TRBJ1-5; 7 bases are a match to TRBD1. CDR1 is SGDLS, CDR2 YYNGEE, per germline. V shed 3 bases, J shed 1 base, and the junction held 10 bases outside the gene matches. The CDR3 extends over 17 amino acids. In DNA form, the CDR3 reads TGTGCCAGCAGCGAGGGTGAGGGCAGGGGGAGCAATCAGCCCCAGCATTTT. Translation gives CASSEGEGRGSNQPQHF.

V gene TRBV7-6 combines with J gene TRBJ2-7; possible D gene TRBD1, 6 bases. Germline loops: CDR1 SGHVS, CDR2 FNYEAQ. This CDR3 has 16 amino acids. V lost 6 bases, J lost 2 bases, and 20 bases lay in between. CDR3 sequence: CASSSRGGSLTYEQYF. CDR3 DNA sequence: TGTGCCAGCAGTTCACGTGGGGGCTCGCTAACCTACGAGCAGTACTTC.

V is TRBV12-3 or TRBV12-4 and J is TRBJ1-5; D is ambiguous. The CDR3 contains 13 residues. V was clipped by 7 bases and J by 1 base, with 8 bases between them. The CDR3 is CASMRLSNQPQHF. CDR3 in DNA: TGTGCCAGCATGCGATTGAGCAATCAGCCCCAGCATTTT.

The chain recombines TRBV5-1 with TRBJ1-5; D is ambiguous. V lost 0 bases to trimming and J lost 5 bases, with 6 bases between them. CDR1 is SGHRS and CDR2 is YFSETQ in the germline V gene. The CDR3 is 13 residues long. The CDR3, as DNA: TGCGCCAGCAGCTTGGAGGGTTATCAGCCCCAGCATTTT. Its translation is CASSLEGYQPQHF.

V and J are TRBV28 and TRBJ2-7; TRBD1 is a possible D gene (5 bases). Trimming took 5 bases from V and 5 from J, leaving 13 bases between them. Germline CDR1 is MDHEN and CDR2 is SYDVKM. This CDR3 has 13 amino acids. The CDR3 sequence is CASSHLGQDEQYF. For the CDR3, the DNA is TGTGCCAGCAGTCACCTCGGACAAGACGAGCAGTACTTC.

CDR3 nucleotide sequence: TGTGCCAGCGGTGGAGGGTGGGTGAGCACAGATACGCAGTATTTT. Residues: CASGGGWVSTDTQYF. V and J are TRBV28 and TRBJ2-3, with D possibly matching TRBD2 (6 bases). Germline assignment: CDR1 MDHEN and CDR2 SYDVKM. The ends were cut back, 8 bases at V and 0 bases at J, with 15 bases in the middle. CDR3 length equals 15 residues.

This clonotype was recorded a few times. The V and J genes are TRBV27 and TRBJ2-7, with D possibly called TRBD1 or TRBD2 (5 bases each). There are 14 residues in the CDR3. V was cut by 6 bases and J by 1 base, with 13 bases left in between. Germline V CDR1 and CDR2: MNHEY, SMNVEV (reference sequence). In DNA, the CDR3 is TGTGCCAGCAGACGGGACCCAGGATCCTACGAGCAGTACTTC. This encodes CASRRDPGSYEQYF.

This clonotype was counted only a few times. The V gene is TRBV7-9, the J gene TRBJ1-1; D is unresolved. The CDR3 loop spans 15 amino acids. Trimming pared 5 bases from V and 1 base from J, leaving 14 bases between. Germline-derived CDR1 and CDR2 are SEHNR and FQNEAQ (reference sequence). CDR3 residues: CASSKSRLGNTEAFF. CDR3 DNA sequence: TGTGCCAGCAGCAAATCCCGATTAGGGAACACTGAAGCTTTCTTT.

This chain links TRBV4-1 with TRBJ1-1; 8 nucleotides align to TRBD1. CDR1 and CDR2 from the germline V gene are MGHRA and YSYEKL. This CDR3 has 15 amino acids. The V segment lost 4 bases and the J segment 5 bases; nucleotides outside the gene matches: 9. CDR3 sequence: CASSLGQAASTEAFF. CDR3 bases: TGCGCCAGCAGCCTGGGACAGGCGGCTTCGACTGAAGCTTTCTTT.

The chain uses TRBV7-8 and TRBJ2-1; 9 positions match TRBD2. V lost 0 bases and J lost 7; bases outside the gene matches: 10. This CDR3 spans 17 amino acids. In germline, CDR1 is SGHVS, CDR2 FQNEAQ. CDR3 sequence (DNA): TGTGCCAGCAGCTTAGCGCGAGGCGGGGGGGCGAGGAATGAGCAGTTCTTC. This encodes CASSLARGGGARNEQFF.

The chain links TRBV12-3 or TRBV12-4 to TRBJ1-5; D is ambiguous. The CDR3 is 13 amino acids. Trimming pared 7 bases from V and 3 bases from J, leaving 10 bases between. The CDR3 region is CASTSTFNQPQHF. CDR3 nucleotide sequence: TGTGCCAGCACCTCGACCTTCAATCAGCCCCAGCATTTT.

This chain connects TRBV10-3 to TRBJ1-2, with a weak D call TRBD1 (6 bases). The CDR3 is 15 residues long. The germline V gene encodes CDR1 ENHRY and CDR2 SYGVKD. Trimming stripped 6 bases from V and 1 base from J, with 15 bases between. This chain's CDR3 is CAIREVTGNNYGYTF. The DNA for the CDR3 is TGTGCCATCAGAGAGGTTACAGGGAATAACTATGGCTACACCTTC.